The 30 T cell receptor beta chains presented below share a single source sample, sequenced in a study of beta chain features in type 1 diabetes. The sequenced template was cDNA made from the entire isolated RNA. Clones were sequenced by immunoSEQ multiplex PCR, and TCRdb holds only the in-frame ones, with some missing. The table records a few hundred thousand clones, over 12% of them present only once. Specimen: naive CD4+ T cells from blood. The origin of the receptors is a woman aged 18-29 years in good health.

In this sample, this clone turned up a few times. The chain is built from TRBV30 and TRBJ2-7, with 7 bases lining up with TRBD1. The CDR3 is 13 amino acids. Germline CDR1 GTSNPN, CDR2 SVGIG (reference sequence). J lost 7 bases, V lost 0 bases, and 6 bases had no gene match. CDR3 nucleotide sequence: TGTGCCTGGAGTGTCGACAGGGTTCGGGAGCAGTACTTC. Protein sequence: CAWSVDRVREQYF. The variable domain in full, completed from reference TRBV30 and TRBJ2-7, reads SQTIHQWPATLVQPVGSPLSLECTVEGTSNPNLYWYRQAAGRGLQLLFYSVGIGQISSEVPQNLSASRPQDRQFILSSKKLLLSDSGFYLCAWSVDRVREQYFGPGTRLTVT.

J is TRBJ2-7 and V is TRBV2, with D possibly being TRBD1 (5 bases). Trimming left V 6 bases short and J 3 bases short, with 18 bases between. Germline lookup yields CDR1 SNHLY and CDR2 FYNNEI. The length of the CDR3 is 15 residues. CDR3 region: CASRNSGSMSYEQYF. Here the CDR3 DNA reads TGTGCCAGCAGGAACTCAGGGTCTATGAGCTACGAGCAGTACTTC.

The chain has TRBV19 and TRBJ1-3; a possible D gene is TRBD1 (5 bases). The V gene's germline CDR1 is LNHDA and CDR2 SQIVND (reference sequence). This CDR3 is built from 14 residues. Trimming pared 4 bases from V and 0 bases from J, leaving 7 bases between. The CDR3 region is CASSTGHSGNTIYF. CDR3 sequence (DNA): TGTGCCAGTAGTACAGGACACTCTGGAAACACCATATATTTT.

This clone was counted between two and nine times. The V gene is TRBV7-9, the J gene TRBJ2-7; 9 positions agree with TRBD1. The V gene's germline CDR1 is SEHNR and CDR2 FQNEAQ (reference sequence). V lost 1 base and J lost 5; bases outside the gene matches: 12. The CDR3 length is 17 residues. CDR3: CASSLEQGQGSVNEQYF. The CDR3 DNA follows: TGTGCCAGCAGCTTAGAGCAGGGACAGGGTTCGGTGAACGAGCAGTACTTC. The variable domain in full, completed from reference TRBV7-9 and TRBJ2-7, reads DTGVSQNPRHKITKRGQNVTFRCDPISEHNRLYWYRQTLGQGPEFLTYFQNEAQLEKSRLLSDRFSAERPKGSFSTLEIQRTEQGDSAMYLCASSLEQGQGSVNEQYFGPGTRLTVT.

This clone was seen a few times. This sample includes further DNA sequences coding for the same CDR3. V and J are TRBV7-9 and TRBJ1-2; 7 bases fit TRBD1. V trimming: 1 base; J trimming: 4 bases; junction bases outside the gene matches: 3. Germline loops: CDR1 SEHNR, CDR2 FQNEAQ (reference sequence). CDR3 length: 14 residues. Here the CDR3 DNA reads TGTGCCAGCAGCTTAGGCACAGGGGCCTATGGCTACACCTTC. Translating it yields CASSLGTGAYGYTF.

The chain has TRBV7-6 and TRBJ2-1; 9 nucleotides line up with TRBD1. From germline, CDR1 is SGHVS and CDR2 FNYEAQ. V trimming: 6 bases; J trimming: 8 bases; junction bases outside the gene matches: 11. The CDR3 runs 15 residues. CDR3 amino acids: CASSSTGTGYDEQFF. For the CDR3, the DNA is TGTGCCAGCAGTTCGACCGGGACAGGGTACGATGAGCAGTTCTTC.

As DNA, the CDR3 is TGCGCCAGCAGCTTGGGGAGACTAGCGGGAGATCGCGAGCAGTACTTC. Protein: CASSLGRLAGDREQYF. The chain links TRBV5-1 to TRBJ2-7; 12 bases are a match to TRBD2. The CDR3 is made up of 16 amino acids. Trimming took 0 bases from V and 6 from J; bases not matched to a gene: 7. Germline CDR1 is SGHRS and CDR2 is YFSETQ.

The rearrangement joins TRBV28 to TRBJ1-5; the D is unclear. Trimming pared 7 bases from V and 2 bases from J, leaving 6 bases between. The V gene's germline CDR1 is MDHEN and CDR2 SYDVKM. CDR3 length: 12 amino acids. CDR3 in DNA: TGTGCCAGCAATTTCGGCAATCAGCCCCAGCATTTT. Its translation: CASNFGNQPQHF.

This clone has more than one count but fewer than ten. The V call is TRBV13, the J call TRBJ2-2, with D unresolved. Trimming pared 4 bases from V and 5 bases from J, leaving 5 bases between. Germline values: CDR1 PRHDT, CDR2 FYEKMQ (reference sequence). The CDR3 length is 12 residues. DNA for the CDR3: TGTGCCAGCAGCTCCCGTACCGGGGAGCTGTTTTTT. It yields the protein CASSSRTGELFF.

The V and J genes are TRBV4-3 and TRBJ1-5; the D is unclear. The germline CDR1 and CDR2 sequences are LGHNA and YSLEER. V shed 1 base and J shed 0 bases, with 7 bases lying between them. The CDR3 runs to 15 residues. The CDR3 protein is CASSQGFYSNQPQHF. CDR3 coding DNA: TGCGCCAGCAGCCAAGGTTTCTATAGCAATCAGCCCCAGCATTTT.

The V and J genes are TRBV6-5 and TRBJ1-1, with 10 nucleotides matching TRBD1. The CDR3 totals 15 residues. Germline lookup yields CDR1 MNHEY and CDR2 SVGAGI. V shed 4 bases, J shed 3 bases, and the junction held 5 bases outside the gene matches. The CDR3 loop reads CASSWTGTGDTEAFF. The CDR3 bases are TGTGCCAGCAGTTGGACCGGGACAGGGGACACTGAAGCTTTCTTT.

This clone showed up just a few times. The same CDR3 can be traced to other DNA sequences in this sample. V and J are TRBV30 and TRBJ2-7; 7 bases are shared with TRBD2. Germline-derived CDR1 and CDR2 are GTSNPN and SVGIG (reference sequence). The V gene end was trimmed by 1 base and the J gene end by 4 bases; junction bases not matched to a gene: 1. The CDR3 runs 12 residues. The CDR3 here is CAWSGGGYEQYF. The CDR3 nucleotides read TGTGCCTGGAGTGGGGGAGGGTACGAGCAGTACTTC.

This clone was recorded a few times. The V call is TRBV7-9, the J call TRBJ2-3; possible D gene TRBD2, 6 bases. The CDR3 loop spans 18 amino acids. In germline, CDR1 is SEHNR, CDR2 FQNEAQ (reference sequence). V lost 5 bases and J 0 bases, leaving 21 bases between the germline ends. CDR3 protein: CASSGKPGETHSTDTQYF. In DNA form, the CDR3 reads TGTGCCAGCAGCGGCAAACCGGGGGAGACCCACAGCACAGATACGCAGTATTTT.

This clone has more than one count but fewer than ten. V and J are TRBV6-1 and TRBJ1-2, with TRBD1 matching over 10 bases. This CDR3 has 13 residues. V lost 6 bases to trimming and J lost 7 bases; unmatched junction nucleotides: 5. Germline V gene sequence: CDR1 MNHNS, CDR2 SASEGT. CDR3 loop: CASRRQGAAGYTF. In DNA, the CDR3 is TGTGCCAGCAGGAGACAGGGGGCGGCTGGCTACACCTTC.

There are a few counts of this clone. CDR3 residues: CASSEDRGQPQHF. The CDR3 coding sequence is TGTGCCAGCAGTGAGGACAGGGGTCAGCCCCAGCATTTT. This rearrangement joins TRBV6-4 to TRBJ1-5; 9 nucleotides match TRBD1. This CDR3 contains 13 residues. The V gene's germline CDR1 is MRHNA and CDR2 SNTAGT. The trim removed 3 bases at V and 6 bases at J, leaving 0 bases unmatched.

This rearrangement joins TRBV9 to TRBJ1-2; D perhaps matches TRBD1 (5 bases). The length of the CDR3 is 15 residues. CDR1 and CDR2 from the germline V gene are SGDLS and YYNGEE. V was cut by 0 bases and J by 8 bases, with 17 bases left in between. CDR3 DNA sequence: TGTGCCAGCAGCGTAGTAGCTGGGGGGTGGAGGGGCTACACCTTC. Its translation: CASSVVAGGWRGYTF.

There are a few counts of this clone. The chain joins TRBV4-3 to TRBJ2-3, with 7 bases lining up with TRBD2. Germline trimming cut 4 bases from V and 0 bases from J; bases unmatched to any gene: 4. The CDR3 has 15 residues. Germline V gives CDR1 LGHNA, CDR2 YSLEER. The CDR3 is CASSLGGTSTDTQYF. Here the CDR3 DNA reads TGCGCCAGCAGCCTCGGGGGGACTAGCACAGATACGCAGTATTTT.

A few counts support this clone. CDR3 DNA sequence: TGTGCCATCAGTGAACGGACGGGCGGACTAGCGGGAGATCTCAATGAGCAGTTCTTC. This gives the protein CAISERTGGLAGDLNEQFF. The V and J genes are TRBV10-3 and TRBJ2-1; 13 bases fit TRBD2. The length of the CDR3 is 19 residues. The germline gives CDR1 ENHRY, CDR2 SYGVKD. The trim removed 3 bases at V and 6 bases at J, leaving 14 bases unmatched.

This clone was seen only a few times. This chain uses TRBV7-9 with TRBJ2-1, with 9 positions matching TRBD2. Losses at the gene ends were 3 bases for V and 6 bases for J; bases not matched to a gene: 6. The CDR3 totals 15 residues. Germline V gene sequence: CDR1 SEHNR, CDR2 FQNEAQ (reference sequence). Here the CDR3 DNA reads TGTGCCAGCAGCTTGATTAGCGGGAGAGGCAATGAGCAGTTCTTC. It specifies CASSLISGRGNEQFF.

This clone was counted a few times. The chain links TRBV29-1 to TRBJ2-1; 13 positions agree with TRBD2. V dropped 6 bases and J dropped 7; count of bases not matched to a gene: 3. The CDR3 is 13 residues long. Germline V lookup: CDR1 SQVTM, CDR2 ANQGSEA. The CDR3 here is CSVWTSGSNEQFF. Here the CDR3 DNA reads TGCAGCGTCTGGACTAGCGGGAGTAATGAGCAGTTCTTC.

V usage is TRBV15 and J usage is TRBJ2-7; TRBD2 matches 15 bases. The germline V gene encodes CDR1 LNHNV and CDR2 YYDKDF (reference sequence). The V gene end was trimmed by 6 bases and the J gene end by 2 bases; junction bases not matched to a gene: 8. The CDR3 runs 17 residues. The CDR3: CATSLSGLAGGPYEQYF. In DNA, the CDR3 is TGTGCCACCAGTTTATCGGGACTAGCGGGAGGACCCTACGAGCAGTACTTC. Variable domain in full (rest from reference TRBV15 and TRBJ2-7): DAMVIQNPRYQVTQFGKPVTLSCSQTLNHNVMYWYQQKSSQAPKLLFHYYDKDFNNEADTPDNFQSRRPNTSFCFLDIRSPGLGDTAMYLCATSLSGLAGGPYEQYFGPGTRLTVT.

The V call is TRBV19, the J call TRBJ1-5; D perhaps matches TRBD1 (5 bases). The V gene lost 7 bases and the J gene lost 6 bases, with 16 bases spanning the gap. The CDR3 contains 14 residues. Per germline, CDR1 LNHDA and CDR2 SQIVND (reference sequence). Written as DNA, the CDR3 is TGTGCCAGTAACTTCGGGCAGGGAACTCAGCCCCAGCATTTT. As protein: CASNFGQGTQPQHF.

Only a few counts were recorded for this clone. The genes are TRBV30 and TRBJ2-3; 10 nucleotides match TRBD1. Per the germline V gene, CDR1 is GTSNPN and CDR2 is SVGIG (reference sequence). V lost 4 bases to trimming and J lost 4 bases; unmatched junction nucleotides: 8. The CDR3 has 15 amino acids. The CDR3 sequence: CAWKPLGTGADTQYF. CDR3 bases: TGTGCCTGGAAGCCGCTAGGGACAGGGGCAGATACGCAGTATTTT.

This clone was seen only a few times. This chain connects TRBV28 to TRBJ2-5, with D hard to call. With 5 bases removed from V and 7 bases from J, the gap between germline ends came to 14 bases. The CDR3 sequence is 13 residues long. Germline V lookup: CDR1 MDHEN, CDR2 SYDVKM. The CDR3: CASSLPLVGTQYF. CDR3 nucleotide sequence: TGTGCCAGCAGTCTACCCCTGGTCGGGACCCAGTACTTC.

V gene TRBV28 combines with J gene TRBJ2-5, with TRBD2 matching 9 bases. The germline gives CDR1 MDHEN, CDR2 SYDVKM. The V and J ends lost 6 bases and 2 bases, in that order; junction bases with no gene match: 7. The CDR3 sequence is 15 residues long. The CDR3 loop is CASSSSGVGQETQYF. CDR3 coding DNA: TGTGCCAGCAGCTCTAGCGGGGTTGGGCAAGAGACCCAGTACTTC.

V and J are TRBV28 and TRBJ2-1; D remains ambiguous. The CDR3 is 14 residues long. The V end was cut by 4 bases, the J end by 0 bases, with 7 bases between. Germline V gene data show CDR1 as MDHEN and CDR2 as SYDVKM. The CDR3 region has the DNA TGTGCCAGCAGTTGGAGTAGCTCCTACAATGAGCAGTTCTTC. Its translation is CASSWSSSYNEQFF.

The rearrangement joins TRBV10-3 to TRBJ2-7; tentatively, D is TRBD1 or TRBD2 (5 bases each). The CDR3 consists of 14 residues. CDR1 ENHRY and CDR2 SYGVKD come from the germline V gene. V was cut by 6 bases and J by 0 bases, with 12 bases left in between. The CDR3 nucleotides read TGTGCCATCAGCGAGGGACGGGACTCCTACGAGCAGTACTTC. The encoded protein is CAISEGRDSYEQYF.

This clone came up a few times. The gene calls are TRBV10-3 and TRBJ1-1; D unclear. Trimming pared 0 bases from V and 0 bases from J, leaving 5 bases between. This CDR3 is 14 amino acids long. From germline, CDR1 is ENHRY and CDR2 SYGVKD. The CDR3 DNA is TGTGCCATCAGTGAGTCCCTTATGAACACTGAAGCTTTCTTT. Residues: CAISESLMNTEAFF.

This clone was seen only a few times. The chain couples TRBV15 to TRBJ2-2, with TRBD2 identical over 9 bases. Germline CDR1 and CDR2: LNHNV and YYDKDF (reference sequence). J was trimmed by 2 bases and V by 0 bases; bases with no gene match: 7. The CDR3 sequence is 18 residues long. CDR3: CATSRDSVAGANTGELFF. In DNA form, the CDR3 reads TGTGCCACCAGCAGAGATTCGGTAGCGGGAGCTAACACCGGGGAGCTGTTTTTT.

This clone showed up just a few times. The V and J genes are TRBV6-5 and TRBJ2-1, with D uncertain. This CDR3 has 13 residues. Germline V gives CDR1 MNHEY, CDR2 SVGAGI. The germline V and J ends were trimmed by 4 bases and 9 bases, with 13 bases remaining between them. This CDR3 is CASSSPVRFEQFF. The CDR3 bases are TGTGCCAGCAGTTCCCCCGTGAGGTTTGAGCAGTTCTTC.